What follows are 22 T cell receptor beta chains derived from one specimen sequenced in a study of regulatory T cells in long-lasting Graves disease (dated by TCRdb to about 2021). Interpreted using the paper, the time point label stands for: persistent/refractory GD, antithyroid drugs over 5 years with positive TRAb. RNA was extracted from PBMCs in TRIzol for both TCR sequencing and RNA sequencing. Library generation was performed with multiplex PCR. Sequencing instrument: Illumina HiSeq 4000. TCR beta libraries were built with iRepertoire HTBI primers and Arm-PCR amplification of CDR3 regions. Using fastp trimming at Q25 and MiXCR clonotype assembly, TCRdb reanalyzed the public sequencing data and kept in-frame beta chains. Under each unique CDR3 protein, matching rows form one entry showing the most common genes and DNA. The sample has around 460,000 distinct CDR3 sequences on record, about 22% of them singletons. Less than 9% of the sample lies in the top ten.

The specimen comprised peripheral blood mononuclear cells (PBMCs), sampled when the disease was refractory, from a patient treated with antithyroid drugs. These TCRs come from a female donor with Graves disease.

CDR3 coding DNA: TGTGCCAGCAGCCAGAACACGGGCTATGGCTACACCTTC. Protein: CASSQNTGYGYTF. The chain joins TRBV14 to TRBJ1-2, with D unresolved. The CDR3 runs to 13 residues. CDR1 and CDR2 (germline): SGHDN, FVKESK. The germline V and J ends were trimmed by 3 bases and 4 bases, with 9 bases remaining between them.

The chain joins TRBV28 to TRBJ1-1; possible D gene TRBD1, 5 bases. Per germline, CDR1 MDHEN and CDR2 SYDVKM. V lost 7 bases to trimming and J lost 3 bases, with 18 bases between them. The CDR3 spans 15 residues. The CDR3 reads CASNQPGTSHTEAFF. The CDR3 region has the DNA TGTGCCAGCAACCAGCCCGGGACCTCTCACACTGAAGCTTTCTTT.

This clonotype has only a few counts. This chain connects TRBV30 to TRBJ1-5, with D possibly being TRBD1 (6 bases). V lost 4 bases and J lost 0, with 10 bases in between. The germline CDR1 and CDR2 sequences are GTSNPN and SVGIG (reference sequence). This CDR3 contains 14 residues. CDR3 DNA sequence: TGTGCCTGGACGGCAGGGGATAGCAATCAGCCCCAGCATTTT. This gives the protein CAWTAGDSNQPQHF.

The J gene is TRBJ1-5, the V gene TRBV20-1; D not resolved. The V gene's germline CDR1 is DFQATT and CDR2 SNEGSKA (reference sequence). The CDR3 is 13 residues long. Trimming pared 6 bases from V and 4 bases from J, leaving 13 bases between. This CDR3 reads CSAITAVNQPQHF. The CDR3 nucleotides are TGCAGTGCCATTACGGCCGTAAATCAGCCCCAGCATTTT.

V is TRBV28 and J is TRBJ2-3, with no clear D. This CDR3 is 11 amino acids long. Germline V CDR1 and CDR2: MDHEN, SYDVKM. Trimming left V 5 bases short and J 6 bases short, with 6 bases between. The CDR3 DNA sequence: TGTGCCAGCAGTAAAAGGGATACGCAGTATTTT. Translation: CASSKRDTQYF. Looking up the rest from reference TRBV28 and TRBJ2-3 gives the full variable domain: DVKVTQSSRYLVKRTGEKVFLECVQDMDHENMFWYRQDPGLGLRLIYFSYDVKMKEKGDIPEGYSVSREKKERFSLILESASTNQTSMYLCASSKRDTQYFGPGTRLTVL.

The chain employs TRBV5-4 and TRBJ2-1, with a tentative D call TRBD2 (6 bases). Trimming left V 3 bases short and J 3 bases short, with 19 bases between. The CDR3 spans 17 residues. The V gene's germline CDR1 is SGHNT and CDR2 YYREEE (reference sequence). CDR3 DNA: TGTGCCAGCAGCTCGTGGAGTGGGACTGTTATCTACAATGAGCAGTTCTTC. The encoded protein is CASSSWSGTVIYNEQFF.

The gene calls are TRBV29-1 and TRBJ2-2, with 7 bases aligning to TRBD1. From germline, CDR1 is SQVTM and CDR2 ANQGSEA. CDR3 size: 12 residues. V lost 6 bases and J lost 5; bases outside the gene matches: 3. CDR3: CSVPRGTGELFF. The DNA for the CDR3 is TGCAGCGTGCCCAGGGGGACCGGGGAGCTGTTTTTT.

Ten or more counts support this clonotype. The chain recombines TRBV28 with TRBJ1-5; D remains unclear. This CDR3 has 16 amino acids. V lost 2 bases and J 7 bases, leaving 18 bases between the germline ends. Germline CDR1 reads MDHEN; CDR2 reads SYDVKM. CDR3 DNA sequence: TGTGCCAGCAGTTTAACGGGCAGGCCGGGGAGGCAGCCCCAGCATTTT. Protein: CASSLTGRPGRQPQHF.

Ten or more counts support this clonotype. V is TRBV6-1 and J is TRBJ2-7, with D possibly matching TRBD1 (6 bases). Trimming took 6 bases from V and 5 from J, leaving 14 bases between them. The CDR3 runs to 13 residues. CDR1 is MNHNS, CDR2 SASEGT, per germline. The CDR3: CASSITGTNEQYF. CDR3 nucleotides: TGTGCCAGCAGCATAACCGGGACAAACGAGCAGTACTTC.

The CDR3 protein is CASRRPGKEEQFF. The DNA of the CDR3 is TGTGCCAGCAGACGACCGGGAAAGGAAGAGCAGTTCTTC. The V gene is TRBV7-2, the J gene TRBJ2-1; D possibly corresponds to TRBD2 (5 bases). Trimming stripped 6 bases from V and 10 bases from J, with 16 bases between. The germline gives CDR1 SGHTA, CDR2 FQGNSA. CDR3 length: 13 residues.

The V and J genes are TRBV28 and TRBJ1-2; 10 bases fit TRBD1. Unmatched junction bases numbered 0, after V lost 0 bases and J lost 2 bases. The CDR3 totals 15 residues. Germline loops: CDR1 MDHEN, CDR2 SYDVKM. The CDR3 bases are TGTGCCAGCAGTTTATGGGGACAGGGGAACTATGGCTACACCTTC. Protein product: CASSLWGQGNYGYTF.

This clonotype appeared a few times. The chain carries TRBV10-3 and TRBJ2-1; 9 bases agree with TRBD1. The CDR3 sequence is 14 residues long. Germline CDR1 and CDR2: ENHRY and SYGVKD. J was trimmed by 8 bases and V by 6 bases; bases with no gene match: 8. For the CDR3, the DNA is TGTGCCATCAGCCTCGGACAGGGGAGCTATGAGCAGTTCTTC. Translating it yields CAISLGQGSYEQFF.

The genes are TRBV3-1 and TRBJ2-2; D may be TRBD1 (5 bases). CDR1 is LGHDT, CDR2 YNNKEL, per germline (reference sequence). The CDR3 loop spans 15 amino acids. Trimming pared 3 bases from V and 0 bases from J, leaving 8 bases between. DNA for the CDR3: TGTGCCAGCAGCCATGCAGGGTCGAACACCGGGGAGCTGTTTTTT. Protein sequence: CASSHAGSNTGELFF.

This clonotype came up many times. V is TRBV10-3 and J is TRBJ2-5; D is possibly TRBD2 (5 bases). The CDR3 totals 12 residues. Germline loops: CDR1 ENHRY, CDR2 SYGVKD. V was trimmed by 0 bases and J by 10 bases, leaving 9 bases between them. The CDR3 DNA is TGTGCCATCAGTGAGTCGCCCGGGGACCAGTACTTC. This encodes CAISESPGDQYF.

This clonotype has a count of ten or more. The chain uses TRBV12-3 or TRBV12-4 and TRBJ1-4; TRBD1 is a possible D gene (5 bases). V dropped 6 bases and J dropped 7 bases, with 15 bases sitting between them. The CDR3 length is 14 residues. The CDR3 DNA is TGTGCCAGCAGCTCCCCGACAGTGGGTGAAAAACTGTTTTTT. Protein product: CASSSPTVGEKLFF.

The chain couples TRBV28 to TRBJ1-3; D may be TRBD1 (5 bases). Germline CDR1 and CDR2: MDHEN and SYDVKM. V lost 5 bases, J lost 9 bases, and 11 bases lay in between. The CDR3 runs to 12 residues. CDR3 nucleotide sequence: TGTGCCAGCAGTCCCCCGGGGGGCACCATATATTTT. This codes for CASSPPGGTIYF.

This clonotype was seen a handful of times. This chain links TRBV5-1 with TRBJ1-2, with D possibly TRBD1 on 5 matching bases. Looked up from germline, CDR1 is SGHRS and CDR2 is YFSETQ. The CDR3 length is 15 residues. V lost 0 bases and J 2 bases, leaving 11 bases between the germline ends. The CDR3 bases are TGCGCCAGCAGCTTGGAGGCTGGGGGGAACTATGGCTACACCTTC. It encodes CASSLEAGGNYGYTF.

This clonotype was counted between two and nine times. The CDR3 here is CSATGSYGYTF. The DNA for the CDR3 is TGCAGTGCTACGGGATCATATGGCTACACCTTC. The chain recombines TRBV20-1 with TRBJ1-2; D remains ambiguous. This CDR3 comprises 11 residues. The V end was cut by 4 bases, the J end by 5 bases, with 8 bases between. Germline CDR1 is DFQATT and CDR2 is SNEGSKA (reference sequence).

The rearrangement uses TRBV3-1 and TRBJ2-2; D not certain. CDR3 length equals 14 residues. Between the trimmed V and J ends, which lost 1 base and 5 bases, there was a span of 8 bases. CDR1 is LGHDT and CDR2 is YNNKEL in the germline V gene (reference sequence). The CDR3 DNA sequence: TGTGCCAGCAGCCAAGCCCCTTTTACCGGGGAGCTGTTTTTT. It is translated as CASSQAPFTGELFF.

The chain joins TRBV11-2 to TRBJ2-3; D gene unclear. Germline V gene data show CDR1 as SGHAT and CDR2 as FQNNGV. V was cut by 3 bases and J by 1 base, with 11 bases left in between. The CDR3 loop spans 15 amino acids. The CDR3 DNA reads TGTGCCAGCAGCTTTACGTATCAGCGCACAGATACGCAGTATTTT. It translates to CASSFTYQRTDTQYF.

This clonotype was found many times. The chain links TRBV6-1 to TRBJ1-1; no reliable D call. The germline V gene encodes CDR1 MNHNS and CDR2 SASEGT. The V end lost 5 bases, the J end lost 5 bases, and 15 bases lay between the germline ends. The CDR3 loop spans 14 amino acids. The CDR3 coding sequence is TGTGCCAGCAGTCACCTACAGATGGGGACTGAAGCTTTCTTT. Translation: CASSHLQMGTEAFF.

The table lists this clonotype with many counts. In DNA, the CDR3 is TGTGCCAGCAGCCTGGGACGGGAGAAAGGCTACACCTTC. It codes for CASSLGREKGYTF. This sequence joins TRBV28 and TRBJ1-2, with a tentative D call TRBD1 (5 bases). Trimming stripped 6 bases from V and 8 bases from J, with 16 bases between. Germline V gene sequence: CDR1 MDHEN, CDR2 SYDVKM. The CDR3 loop spans 13 amino acids.